This T cell receptor (beta chain) was sequenced during a study of T cells in Graves' hyperthyroidism and ophthalmopathy. Findings of the study overall: In the blood, most expanded thyroid clonotypes above 0.001 appeared as well. Model output signaled ophthalmopathy a median 6.5 months ahead of onset.

RNA transcripts provided the source from which TCR beta CDR3 regions were amplified. The HTBI set primed first-round TCR CDR3 RT-PCR. TCRdb ran MiXCR on the multiplex PCR reads and lists one entry per CDR3 protein. Altogether hundreds of thousands of distinct CDR3 sequences are present, about 14% being singletons, with the ten largest covering about an eighth. This clonotype showed up just a few times. Its antigen is not known. The CDR3 is 13 residues long. Germline V gene data show CDR1 as MNHNS and CDR2 as SASEGT. V was clipped by 5 bases and J by 3 bases, with 11 bases between them. Patients with uncontrolled infections, other autoimmune diseases, pregnancy or lactation were excluded. Isolation of PBMCs was performed on around 10 ml fresh peripheral blood.

Sequences were obtained from blood. The receptor was derived from a woman aged 45-60 years with Graves' ophthalmopathy. The V call is TRBV6-1, the J call TRBJ2-7; no reliable D call. CDR3 region: CASSLSTHYEQYF. CDR3 bases: TGTGCCAGCAGTTTATCGACACACTACGAGCAGTACTTC.